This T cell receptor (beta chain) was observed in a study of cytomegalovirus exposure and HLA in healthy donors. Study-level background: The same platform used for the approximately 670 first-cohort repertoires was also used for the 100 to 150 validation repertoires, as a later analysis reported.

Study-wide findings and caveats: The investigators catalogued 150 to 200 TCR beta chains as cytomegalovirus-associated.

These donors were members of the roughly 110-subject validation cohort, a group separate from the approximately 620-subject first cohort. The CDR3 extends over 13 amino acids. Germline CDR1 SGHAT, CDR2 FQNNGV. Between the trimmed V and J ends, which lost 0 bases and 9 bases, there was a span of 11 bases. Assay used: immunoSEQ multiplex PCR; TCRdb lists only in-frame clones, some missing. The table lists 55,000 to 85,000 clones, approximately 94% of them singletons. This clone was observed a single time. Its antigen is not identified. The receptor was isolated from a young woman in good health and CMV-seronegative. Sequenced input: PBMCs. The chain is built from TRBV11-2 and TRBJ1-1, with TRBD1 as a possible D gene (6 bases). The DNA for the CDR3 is TGTGCCAGCAGCTTAGATTTGGACAGCCAAGCTTTCTTT. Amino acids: CASSLDLDSQAFF. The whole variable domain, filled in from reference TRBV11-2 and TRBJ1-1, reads EAGVAQSPRYKIIEKRQSVAFWCNPISGHATLYWYQQILGQGPKLLIQFQNNGVVDDSQLPKDRFSAERLKGVDSTLKIQPAKLEDSAVYLCASSLDLDSQAFFGQGTRLTVV.